The 8 T cell receptor beta chains in this list originate from one sample, sequenced in a study of CD4 T cells in relation to SARS-CoV-2 and coronaviruses. The unexposed donors gave CD4+ T cells in about 2011-2018, prior to COVID-19. After ten to eleven days of culture, CD4+ T cells were isolated. No antigen is known for these receptors. The data were produced by immunoSEQ multiplex PCR, yet TCRdb's version contains in-frame clones alone and is incomplete. In the table there are 20,000 to 25,000 clones, just over 75% of which are singletons. The specimen was CD4+ T cells from PBMCs, cultured in vitro. These receptors were collected from a human donor in good health.

This chain connects TRBV21-1 to TRBJ2-5. TRBV21-1 is an annotated pseudogene. The CDR3 is 11 amino acids. DNA for the CDR3: TGTGCCAGCAGCATCCAAGAGACCCAGTACTTC. This gives the protein CASSIQETQYF.

Only a few counts were recorded for this clone. The chain has TRBV2 and TRBJ1-3; D uncertain. Trimming removed 2 bases from V and 7 bases from J, with 12 bases in between. The CDR3 has 14 residues. The germline V gene has CDR1 SNHLY and CDR2 FYNNEI. CDR3 region: CASSETGFRNTIYF. The DNA for the CDR3 is TGTGCCAGCAGTGAAACCGGATTTAGGAACACCATATATTTT.

J is TRBJ1-6 and V is TRBV2, with D possibly TRBD1 on 5 matching bases. The V end lost 6 bases, the J end lost 5 bases, and 20 bases lay between the germline ends. CDR1 SNHLY and CDR2 FYNNEI come from the germline V gene. This CDR3 has 17 amino acids. The DNA of the CDR3 is TGTGCCAGCAGGGCGGGACTCTCAAGCAGAGATAATTCACCCCTCCACTTT. Encoded protein: CASRAGLSSRDNSPLHF.

The V and J genes are TRBV18 and TRBJ1-3, with D unresolved. The CDR3 is made up of 17 amino acids. Trimming cost V 4 bases and J 0 bases, with 16 bases left between them. Germline CDR1 is KGHSH and CDR2 is LQKENI. The CDR3 loop is CASSHLREYSSGNTIYF. The CDR3 DNA reads as TGTGCCAGCTCACATCTACGCGAATACAGCTCTGGAAACACCATATATTTT.

The sample holds a few counts of this clone. The chain links TRBV9 to TRBJ2-1; 10 bases fit TRBD2. Germline assignment: CDR1 SGDLS and CDR2 YYNGEE. Losses at the gene ends were 2 bases for V and 12 bases for J; bases not matched to a gene: 14. The CDR3 contains 16 residues. The DNA of the CDR3 is TGTGCCAGCAGCGTTCTGGCTCTAGCGGGAGTAGATGTGCAGTTCTTC. Residues: CASSVLALAGVDVQFF.

The chain joins TRBV20-1 to TRBJ1-1; tentatively, D is TRBD1 (5 bases). Germline V gene sequence: CDR1 DFQATT, CDR2 SNEGSKA (reference sequence). Deletions cut 4 bases from V and 6 bases from J, with 9 bases between. The CDR3 loop spans 11 amino acids. This chain's CDR3 is CSATRDPEAFF. In DNA, the CDR3 is TGCAGTGCTACCAGGGACCCTGAAGCTTTCTTT.

V is TRBV6-5 and J is TRBJ1-1, with a weak D call TRBD1 (5 bases). Trimming stripped 4 bases from V and 10 bases from J, with 16 bases between. Germline V gives CDR1 MNHEY, CDR2 SVGAGI. The CDR3 totals 13 residues. The CDR3 sequence: CASSFIQGGGAFF. CDR3 DNA: TGTGCCAGCAGTTTCATCCAGGGTGGTGGAGCTTTCTTT.

This clone was detected once. The chain is built from TRBV24-1 and TRBJ2-3; D is unclear. The germline V gene has CDR1 KGHDR and CDR2 SFDVKD. This CDR3 comprises 16 residues. Trimming took 4 bases from V and 0 from J, leaving 13 bases between them. CDR3 region: CATSEEDTTSTDTQYF. CDR3 sequence (DNA): TGTGCCACCAGTGAAGAAGACACCACTAGCACAGATACGCAGTATTTT.